This entry describes one TCR beta chain. This CDR3 is 16 amino acids long. V was trimmed by 4 bases and J by 4 bases, leaving 16 bases between them. Germline V gives CDR1 SGHVS, CDR2 FQNEAQ. This entry is derived from a study of blood T cell repertoires in COVID-19. TCRdb's table, derived via immunoSEQ multiplex PCR, lists solely in-frame clones and lacks some. The sample lists under 250,000 clones; around 82% were seen once. What was sequenced was peripheral blood. The chain carries TRBV7-8 and TRBJ2-2; no reliable D call. This receptor was taken from a man in his fifties or sixties with active or convalescent COVID-19. CDR3 amino acids: CASSSTGSQFTGELFF. CDR3 nucleotides: TGTGCCAGCAGCTCCACCGGGTCCCAATTCACCGGGGAGCTGTTTTTT. Variable domain in full (rest from reference TRBV7-8 and TRBJ2-2): GAGVSQSPRYKVAKRGQDVALRCDPISGHVSLFWYQQALGQGPEFLTYFQNEAQLDKSGLPSDRFFAERPEGSVSTLKIQRTQQEDSAVYLCASSSTGSQFTGELFFGEGSRLTVL.